The T cell receptor beta chain under discussion was sequenced for a study of patients and donors after allogeneic stem cell transplantation. CDR3 length: 15 residues. V lost 2 bases and J 1 base, leaving 11 bases between the germline ends. CDR1 and CDR2 (germline): MDHEN, SYDVKM. TCRdb reprocessed the RT-PCR reads with MiXCR, giving one entry per CDR3 protein. The data contain approximately 200,000 distinct CDR3 sequences, less than 45% of them singletons. The chain carries TRBV28 and TRBJ1-1, with D possibly TRBD1 on 5 matching bases. Sequences were obtained from blood, either unsorted or a sorted T cell fraction (not recorded which). This sequence was found in a human donor who was either an allogeneic HSCT recipient or a stem cell or donor lymphocyte infusion donor (not recorded which). It is not recorded whose cells these are; they may come from a transplant donor. Written as DNA, the CDR3 is TGTGCCAGCAGTTTACTTGACAGCCCGAACACTGAAGCTTTCTTT. This codes for CASSLLDSPNTEAFF.